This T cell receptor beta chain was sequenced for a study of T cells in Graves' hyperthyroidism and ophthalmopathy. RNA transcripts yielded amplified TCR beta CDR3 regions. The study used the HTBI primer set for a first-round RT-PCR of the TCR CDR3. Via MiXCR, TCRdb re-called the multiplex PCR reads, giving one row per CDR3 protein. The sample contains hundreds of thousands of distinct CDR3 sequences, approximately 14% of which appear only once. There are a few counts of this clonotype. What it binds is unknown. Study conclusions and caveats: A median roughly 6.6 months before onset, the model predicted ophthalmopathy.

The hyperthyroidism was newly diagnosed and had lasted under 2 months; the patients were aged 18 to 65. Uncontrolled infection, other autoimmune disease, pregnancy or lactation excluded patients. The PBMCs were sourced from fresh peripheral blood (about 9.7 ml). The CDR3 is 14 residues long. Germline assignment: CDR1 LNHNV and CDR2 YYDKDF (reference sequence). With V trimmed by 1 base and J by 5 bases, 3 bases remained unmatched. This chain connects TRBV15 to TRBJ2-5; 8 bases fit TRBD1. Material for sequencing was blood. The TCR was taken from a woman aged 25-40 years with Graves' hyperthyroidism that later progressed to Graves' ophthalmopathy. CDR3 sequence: CATSRAGGRETQYF. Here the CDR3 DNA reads TGTGCCACCAGCAGAGCAGGGGGCCGGGAGACCCAGTACTTC.